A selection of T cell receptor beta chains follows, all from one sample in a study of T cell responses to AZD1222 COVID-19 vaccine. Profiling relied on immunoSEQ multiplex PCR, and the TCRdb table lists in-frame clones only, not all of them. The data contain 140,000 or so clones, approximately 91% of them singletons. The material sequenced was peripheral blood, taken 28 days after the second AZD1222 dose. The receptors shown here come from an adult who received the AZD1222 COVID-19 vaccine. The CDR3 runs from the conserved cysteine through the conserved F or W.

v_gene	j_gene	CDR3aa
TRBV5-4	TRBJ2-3	CASSFTITDTQYF
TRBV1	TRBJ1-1	CTSSQDLNVGCTEAFF
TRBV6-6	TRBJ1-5	CASSYSSKSHNQPQHF
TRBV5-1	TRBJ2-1	CASSLGLKGEQFF
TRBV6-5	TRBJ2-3	CATYGGLTDTQYF
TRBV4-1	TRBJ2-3	CASSQDTSGSTDTQYF
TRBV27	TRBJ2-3	CASYSAGDPTDTQYF
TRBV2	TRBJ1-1	CASLYSSTNTEAFF
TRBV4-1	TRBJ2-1	CASSALGLAGGNEQFF
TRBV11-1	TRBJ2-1	CASSNRQGSTYNEQFF
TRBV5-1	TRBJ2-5	CASSQGQGPETQYF
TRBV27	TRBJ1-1	CASRRTGFGTEAFF
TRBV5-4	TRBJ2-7	CASSYSGRGTYEQYF
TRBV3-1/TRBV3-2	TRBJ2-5	CASSQGYGGQETQYF
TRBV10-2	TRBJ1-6	CASTRQGNSPLHF
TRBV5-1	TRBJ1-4	CASSLAVGPEEKLFF
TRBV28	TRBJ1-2	CASSFSQGGGYTF